This section outlines one T cell receptor (beta chain) sequence together with its context. V lost 5 bases, J lost 10 bases, and 18 bases lay in between. This CDR3 has 13 amino acids. Germline V gene sequence: CDR1 SGDLS, CDR2 YYNGEE. The data stem from a study of T cells after somatic rescue of genetic block. Assay: immunoSEQ multiplex PCR; the TCRdb copy retains only in-frame clones and omits some. The data show tens of thousands of clones, about 92% seen once. The J gene is TRBJ1-1, the V gene TRBV9, with D maybe TRBD1 (6 bases). This TCR was sampled from a man aged 40-49 years. Sequencing used peripheral blood mononuclear cells (PBMCs). In DNA, the CDR3 is TGTGCCAGCAGAGGGGAAGGGACAACCCCAGCTTTCTTT. Its translation: CASRGEGTTPAFF.